The following is a TCR beta chain sequence with its context. Time point indicated: peripheral blood 6 weeks after treatment start. Profiled with immunoSEQ multiplex PCR; TCRdb holds only in-frame clones, not every one. The sample lists over 70,000 clones, over 80% occurring once. This sample stems from a study of PD-L1 blockade in urothelial cancer. There are 12 residues in the CDR3. The germline CDR1 and CDR2 sequences are SGHNT and YYREEE (reference sequence). Trimming pared 4 bases from V and 0 bases from J, leaving 5 bases between. The clonotype originates from a man in his 70s with urothelial cancer. The sequenced sample was PBMCs, obtained around atezolizumab (anti-PD-L1) treatment. V and J are TRBV5-4 and TRBJ2-7; D gene unclear. Here the CDR3 reads CASSPGSYEQYF. The CDR3 region has the DNA TGTGCCAGCAGCCCCGGCTCCTACGAGCAGTACTTC.